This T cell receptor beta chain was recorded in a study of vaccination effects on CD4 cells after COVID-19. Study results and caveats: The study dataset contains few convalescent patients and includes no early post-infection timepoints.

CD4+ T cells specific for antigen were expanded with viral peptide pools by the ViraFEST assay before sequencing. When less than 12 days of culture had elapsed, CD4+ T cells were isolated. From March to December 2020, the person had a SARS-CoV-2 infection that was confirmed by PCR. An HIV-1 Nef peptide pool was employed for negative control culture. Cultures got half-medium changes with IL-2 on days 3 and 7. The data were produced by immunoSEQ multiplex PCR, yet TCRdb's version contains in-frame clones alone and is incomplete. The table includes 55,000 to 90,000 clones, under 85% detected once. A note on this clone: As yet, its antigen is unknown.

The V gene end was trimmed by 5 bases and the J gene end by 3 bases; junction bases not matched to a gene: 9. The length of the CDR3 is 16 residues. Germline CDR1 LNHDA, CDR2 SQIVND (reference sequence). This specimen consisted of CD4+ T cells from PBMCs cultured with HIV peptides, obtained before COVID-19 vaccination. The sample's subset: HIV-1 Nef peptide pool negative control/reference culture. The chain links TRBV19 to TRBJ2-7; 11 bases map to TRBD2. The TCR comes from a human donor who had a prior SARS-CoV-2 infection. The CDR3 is CASSSLTGTSGYEQYF. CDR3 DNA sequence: TGTGCCAGTAGTTCTCTAACCGGGACTAGCGGCTACGAGCAGTACTTC.